These 26 T cell receptor beta chains came from one sample sequenced in a study of CD8+ T cells in alopecia areata. Cells that came from pooled cutaneous lymph nodes were sorted using CD4, CD8alpha, NKG2D, NKG2ACE and other markers. Extraction of RNA preceded its reverse transcription into cDNA, which served as the sequencing template. Only in-frame clones appear in the TCRdb table, and some are missing; sequencing was by immunoSEQ multiplex PCR. The repertoire shows under 350,000 clones, none seen only once; the top ten take less than 1.5%. The sequenced sample was CD4+ T cells sorted from a lymph node. The receptors were sampled from a C3H/HeJ mouse with alopecia areata. The mouse line has the MHC haplotype H2-k.

Notes on this clone: Germline and genes: mouse. CDR3 loop: CASGDAGQSNSDYTF. The DNA read from the CDR3 is TGTGCCAGCGGTGATGCGGGACAATCAAACTCC. The J gene is TRBJ1-2, the V gene TRBV13-2, with a possible D match to TRBD1 (6 bases). The read is 4 residues too short to cover the CDR3 end, so that end is filled in from the germline J gene. Trimming took off 0 bases at V and 0 bases at J, with 9 bases between the two ends. Germline V gives CDR1 NNHNN, CDR2 SYGAGS (reference sequence). The CDR3 runs 15 residues.

Worth noting for this clone: The genes and germline here are from mouse. The read ends 4 residues before the CDR3 terminus; that terminus is restored from the germline J gene. The J gene is TRBJ2-5, the V gene TRBV13-3, with D maybe TRBD1 (5 bases). CDR3 length equals 13 residues. CDR1 is NNHDY, CDR2 SYVADS, per germline. This chain's CDR3 is CASSGTKGDTQYF. CDR3 DNA, as far as it was read: TGTGCCAGCAGTGGGACCAAGGGGGAC.

This clone turned up a few times. The gene names given are mouse names. The read is 3 residues too short to cover the CDR3 end, so that end is filled in from the germline J gene. Additional DNA sequences in this sample encode the identical CDR3. V is TRBV19 and J is TRBJ1-6; 12 nucleotides line up with TRBD1. TRBJ1-6 is recorded as an ORF, its role being uncertain. The trim removed 1 base at V and 6 bases at J, leaving 2 bases unmatched. Germline-derived CDR1 and CDR2 are FNHDT and SITEND (reference sequence). The CDR3 consists of 16 residues. CDR3: CASSIRDRGLNSPLYF. The CDR3 bases that were read are TGTGCCAGCAGTATAAGGGACAGGGGGCTTAATTCGCCC.

Concerning this clone: The germline and genes are mouse ones. The read ends 4 residues before the CDR3 terminus; that terminus is restored from the germline J gene. This chain uses TRBV2 with TRBJ2-5; 9 bases are shared with TRBD2. Trimming at V came to 2 bases and at J to 0 bases, leaving 3 bases not matched to a gene. CDR3 length: 16 amino acids. Germline V gives CDR1 LGHNA, CDR2 YSYQKL. This chain's CDR3 is CASSQRLGDNQDTQYF. The sequenced CDR3 bases are TGTGCCAGCAGCCAAAGACTGGGGGATAACCAAGAC.

This clone was counted a few times. The germline and genes are mouse ones. The sequenced fragment ends 3 residues before the CDR3 boundary, so the rest is inferred from the germline J gene. The rearrangement uses TRBV13-3 and TRBJ1-3, with D unclear. Germline V gene data show CDR1 as NNHDY and CDR2 as SYVADS. The V end was cut by 3 bases, the J end by 0 bases, with 7 bases between. This CDR3 comprises 14 residues. Partial CDR3 DNA: TGTGCCAGCAGTGGACAACATTCTGGAAATACG. Its translation is CASSGQHSGNT. The complete CDR3 reads CASSGQHSGNTLYF.

To note about this clone: These gene names are mouse names. The read ends 4 residues before the CDR3 terminus; that terminus is restored from the germline J gene. The V gene is TRBV13-3, the J gene TRBJ1-1, with 7 bases matching TRBD1. The CDR3 consists of 16 residues. V shed 2 bases and J 0 bases; nucleotides not matched to a gene: 7. Per the germline V gene, CDR1 is NNHDY and CDR2 is SYVADS. The part of the CDR3 DNA that was read is TGTGCCAGCAGTGAACAGGGGATAGGTGCAAACACA. Encoded protein: CASSEQGIGANT. The entire CDR3 sequence reads CASSEQGIGANTEVFF.

Turning to this clone: Genes and germline come from the mouse. The read stops 4 residues short of the end of the CDR3; the missing end is completed from the germline J gene. This rearrangement joins TRBV5 to TRBJ2-7; TRBD2 matches 10 bases. Per germline, CDR1 LGHNA and CDR2 YNLKQL (reference sequence). The CDR3 contains 15 residues. CDR3 bases read: TGTGCCAGCAGCCAACCCCGGGACTGGGGATAT. Translated: CASSQPRDWGY. The full CDR3 protein reads CASSQPRDWGYEQYF.

Concerning this clone itself: Gene names and germline match the mouse. Read sequence stops 4 residues before the CDR3 end, and the germline J gene provides the missing end. The chain joins TRBV19 to TRBJ2-4; a possible D gene is TRBD1 (7 bases). Germline CDR1 and CDR2: FNHDT and SITEND (reference sequence). CDR3 length: 14 residues. The sequenced part of the CDR3 DNA is TGTGCCAGCAGTATACCAGGGGGGAGGAAC. Translation gives CASSIPGGRN. The full CDR3 protein is CASSIPGGRNTLYF. Using reference TRBV19 and TRBJ2-4 for the parts outside the CDR3, the full variable domain is GGIITQTPKFLIGQEGQKLTLKCQQNFNHDTMYWYRQDSGKGLRLIYYSITENDLQKGDLSEGYDASREKKSSFSLTVTSAQKNEMAVFLCASSIPGGRNTLYFGAGTRLSVL.

Notes on this clone: Gene and germline names: mouse. The CDR3 goes on 4 residues after the read ends, and that part is filled in from the germline J gene. The sample carries other DNA sequences with the same CDR3. The chain joins TRBV13-1 to TRBJ2-1, with 8 bases that match TRBD2. The junction had 5 bases not matched to a gene; V was cut back by 0 bases and J by 6 bases. The CDR3 consists of 15 residues. CDR1 is NSHNY and CDR2 is SYGAGN in the germline V gene. This CDR3 reads CASSDAGGARAEQFF. The sequenced CDR3 bases are TGTGCCAGCAGTGATGCGGGGGGGGCGCGTGCT.

This clone was seen many times. Mouse names are used for the genes. The read terminates 4 residues before the CDR3 end, so the remaining end is supplied by the germline J gene. In the same sample, other DNA sequences code for this CDR3. V and J are TRBV1 and TRBJ2-5, with 7 bases fitting TRBD2. From germline, CDR1 is NSQYPW and CDR2 LRSPGD (reference sequence). CDR3 length equals 15 residues. Unmatched junction bases numbered 2, after V lost 0 bases and J lost 2 bases. The DNA read from the CDR3 is TGCACCTGCAGTGCAGATCCTGGGGGCCAAGAC. This gives the protein CTCSADPGGQD. The CDR3 in its entirety is CTCSADPGGQDTQYF.

For this clone: Germline and genes: mouse. The read falls 4 residues short of the CDR3 end, and the missing part is taken from the germline J gene. The rearrangement joins TRBV13-1 to TRBJ2-1; 10 positions match TRBD2. V lost 5 bases and J lost 2; bases outside the gene matches: 4. CDR1 is NSHNY and CDR2 is SYGAGN in the germline V gene. The CDR3 has 15 residues. The covered CDR3 bases are TGTGCCAGCAGACTCGACTGGGGGGACTATGCT. Translated, it gives CASRLDWGDYA. The complete CDR3 sequence is CASRLDWGDYAEQFF.

With regard to this clone: Genes and germline are mouse. This chain's CDR3 is CASSFDGEDAEQFF. The DNA read from the CDR3 is TGTGCCAGCAGTTTCGATGGGGAGGATGCT. The V call is TRBV14, the J call TRBJ2-1, with a weak D call TRBD2 (5 bases). Read sequence stops 4 residues before the CDR3 end, and the germline J gene provides the missing end. Trimming cost V 1 base and J 5 bases, with 10 bases left between them. The CDR3 is 14 amino acids. Germline CDR1 SGHDT, CDR2 FRDEAV.

This clone was detected only a few times. Gene names refer to mouse genes. The missing CDR3 end, 4 residues past where the read stops, is filled in from the germline J gene. The gene calls are TRBV5 and TRBJ2-5; 7 nucleotides align to TRBD1. CDR3 length equals 14 residues. Germline V lookup: CDR1 LGHNA, CDR2 YNLKQL (reference sequence). The covered CDR3 bases are TGTGCCAGCAGCCACCCGGGACAGAAAGAC. Translation gives CASSHPGQKD. The full CDR3 reads CASSHPGQKDTQYF.

A remark on this clone: Gene names are the mouse ones. Read data end 4 residues before the CDR3 end; the end is taken from the germline J gene. Additional DNA sequences in this sample encode the identical CDR3. The V call is TRBV31, the J call TRBJ2-3; no clear D gene. CDR1 and CDR2 (germline): GKSSPN, SITVG. The CDR3 has 11 residues. CDR3 DNA (partial): TGTGCCTGGAGTCTGGGAGAA. Amino acids: CAWSLGE. The full CDR3 is CAWSLGETLYF. Full variable domain (remainder filled in from reference TRBV31 and TRBJ2-3): AQTIHQWPVAEIKAVGSPLSLGCTIKGKSSPNLYWYWQATGGTLQQLFYSITVGQVESVVQLNLSASRPKDDQFILSTEKLLLSHSGFYLCAWSLGETLYFGSGTRLTVL.

On this clone itself: The listed genes are named as in mouse. The missing CDR3 end, 4 residues past where the read stops, is filled in from the germline J gene. This same CDR3 is encoded by further DNA sequences in the sample. V gene TRBV13-1 combines with J gene TRBJ2-7, with TRBD1 matching over 10 bases. Germline loops: CDR1 NSHNY, CDR2 SYGAGN. The CDR3 totals 15 residues. The V and J ends lost 0 bases and 0 bases, in that order; junction bases with no gene match: 0. The covered CDR3 bases are TGTGCCAGCAGTGATGGACAGGGGGCCTCCTAT. Translating gives CASSDGQGASY. The full CDR3 protein reads CASSDGQGASYEQYF.

As for this clone: The listed genes are named as in mouse. The read comes to an end 3 residues before the CDR3 does, leaving the germline J gene to fill in the end. This chain links TRBV13-3 with TRBJ1-6, with TRBD1 matching 7 bases. TRBJ1-6 is marked as an open reading frame, function uncertain. V was pared by 2 bases and J by 0 bases, with 5 bases of the junction left unmatched. This CDR3 has 17 residues. Germline V gene sequence: CDR1 NNHDY, CDR2 SYVADS. CDR3 bases read: TGTGCCAGCAGTGAACGGGACAGCTATTCCTATAATTCGCCC. Its protein product is CASSERDSYSYNSP. The whole CDR3 sequence is CASSERDSYSYNSPLYF.

To note about this clone: Gene names follow the mouse nomenclature. In the same sample, other DNA sequences code for this CDR3. This CDR3 is CTCSAQGQDTQYF. Partial CDR3 DNA: TGCACCTGCAGTGCACAGGGCCAAGAC. This chain joins TRBV1 and TRBJ2-5, with D tentatively TRBD1 (5 bases). The DNA ends 4 residues before the CDR3 does, and the rest of the CDR3 is filled in from the germline J gene. Trimming shortened V by 2 bases and J by 2 bases, and 5 bases separated the two germline ends. Germline CDR1 and CDR2: NSQYPW and LRSPGD (reference sequence). The length of the CDR3 is 13 residues.

Remarks on this clone: Here the gene names and germline are mouse. The CDR3 goes on 4 residues after the read ends, and that part is filled in from the germline J gene. The chain recombines TRBV13-3 with TRBJ1-2; D unclear. CDR1 and CDR2 (germline): NNHDY, SYVADS. V lost 0 bases to trimming and J lost 0 bases, with 6 bases between them. The CDR3 has 14 residues. CDR3: CASSDAWANSDYTF. CDR3 DNA, as far as it was read: TGTGCCAGCAGTGATGCTTGGGCAAACTCC.

This clone was seen a few times. Genes and germline are mouse. The CDR3 end falls 4 residues outside the read, so it is completed with the germline J gene. Other DNA sequences in this sample translate to the same CDR3. The chain combines TRBV13-1 with TRBJ2-1, with 8 bases fitting TRBD1. Germline V gene data show CDR1 as NSHNY and CDR2 as SYGAGN. This CDR3 has 14 residues. Trimming removed 5 bases from V and 1 base from J; junction bases left unmatched: 2. This CDR3 reads CASSWTGNYAEQFF. The CDR3 DNA, read in part, is TGTGCCAGCAGCTGGACAGGGAACTATGCT.

With respect to this clone: Gene names follow the mouse nomenclature. The CDR3 goes on 4 residues after the read ends, and that part is filled in from the germline J gene. This same CDR3 is encoded by further DNA sequences in the sample. The chain links TRBV13-1 to TRBJ2-5; 11 nucleotides line up with TRBD2. This CDR3 spans 15 amino acids. Germline V gene lookup returns CDR1 NSHNY and CDR2 SYGAGN. This CDR3 reads CASSPGTGGRDTQYF. The CDR3 bases that were read are TGTGCCAGCAGCCCCGGGACTGGGGGTAGAGAC.

This clone was picked up a small number of times. Gene names follow the mouse nomenclature. The read terminates 4 residues ahead of where the CDR3 ends, so the germline J gene completes it. This chain links TRBV13-3 with TRBJ2-3; D gene uncertain. This CDR3 region has 15 residues. Per the germline V gene, CDR1 is NNHDY and CDR2 is SYVADS. Trimming removed 1 base from V and 0 bases from J, with 9 bases in between. The part of the CDR3 DNA that was read is TGTGCCAGCAGTGATCTCACGACTAGTGCAGAA. It codes for CASSDLTTSAE. The whole CDR3 is CASSDLTTSAETLYF.

This clone was observed a few times. Germline and genes here are mouse. The CDR3 end is not reached by the read, which stops 4 residues before it; the germline J gene fills it in. This chain links TRBV19 with TRBJ2-1; 9 nucleotides line up with TRBD2. CDR1 and CDR2 from the germline V gene are FNHDT and SITEND (reference sequence). The CDR3 runs 15 residues. J lost 3 bases, V lost 1 base, and 2 bases had no gene match. The sequenced part of the CDR3 DNA is TGTGCCAGCAGTATAATGGGACTGGGCTATGCT. Translation: CASSIMGLGYA. The entire CDR3 protein is CASSIMGLGYAEQFF.

On this clone: Any gene name here is a mouse gene name. The read terminates 4 residues ahead of where the CDR3 ends, so the germline J gene completes it. This specimen includes other DNA sequences encoding the same CDR3. The chain joins TRBV5 to TRBJ1-2; D not resolved. CDR1 LGHNA and CDR2 YNLKQL come from the germline V gene (reference sequence). The CDR3 extends over 15 amino acids. V was cut by 0 bases and J by 2 bases, with 10 bases left in between. CDR3 loop: CASSQDAGGNSDYTF. The CDR3 bases that were read are TGTGCCAGCAGCCAAGATGCAGGAGGGAACTCC.

In this sample, this clone turned up a few times. Here the gene names and germline are mouse. The CDR3 extends 4 residues past the end of the read, so its final part is completed from the germline J gene. Different DNA sequences within this sample yield the same CDR3. The chain couples TRBV13-3 to TRBJ2-2; 7 bases map to TRBD1. The germline V gene has CDR1 NNHDY and CDR2 SYVADS. Trimming at V came to 3 bases and at J to 3 bases, leaving 2 bases not matched to a gene. The CDR3 has 14 residues. The CDR3 here is CASSAGGDTGQLYF. CDR3 DNA (partial): TGTGCCAGCAGTGCAGGGGGAGACACCGGG.

This clone has just a few counts. All gene names here are mouse names. Incomplete CDR3 DNA: TGCACCTGCAGTGACACAGGGGGCATCGCCTCC. It codes for CTCSDTGGIAS. The full CDR3 is CTCSDTGGIASDYTF. The chain couples TRBV1 to TRBJ1-2, with TRBD1 identical over 9 bases. The read terminates 4 residues ahead of where the CDR3 ends, so the germline J gene completes it. CDR1 NSQYPW and CDR2 LRSPGD come from the germline V gene (reference sequence). V shed 4 bases and J 4 bases; nucleotides not matched to a gene: 7. This CDR3 has 15 amino acids.

This clone was counted at least ten times. Genes and germline come from the mouse. Other DNA sequences in this sample translate to the same CDR3. The CDR3 loop is CASSWDRGDTQYF. The part of the CDR3 DNA that was read is TGTGCCAGCAGTTGGGACAGGGGGGAC. The genes are TRBV13-3 and TRBJ2-5; 11 bases match TRBD1. The read comes to an end 4 residues before the CDR3 does, leaving the germline J gene to fill in the end. CDR1 is NNHDY and CDR2 is SYVADS in the germline V gene. The CDR3 is 13 amino acids.